One and the same sample provided the 8 T cell receptor beta chains below, sequenced in a study of identical twins. TCRdb ran MiXCR on the 5' RACE reads and lists one entry per CDR3 protein. The sample lists about 530,000 distinct CDR3 sequences, approximately 20% occurring once. Separately, the same data were catalogued under a study of yellow fever vaccine responses in identical twins.

The sequencing sample was made of CD4+ T cells sorted from blood. Receptors were obtained from a woman younger than 35 in good health.

The table lists this clonotype with a few counts. CDR3 amino acids: CASSEIIAGTENNEQFF. As DNA, the CDR3 is TGTGCCAGCAGTGAAATAATAGCCGGGACAGAAAACAATGAGCAGTTCTTC. This rearrangement joins TRBV25-1 to TRBJ2-1; TRBD1 matches 7 bases. This CDR3 is built from 17 residues. V lost 2 bases to trimming and J lost 5 bases; unmatched junction nucleotides: 12. The germline gives CDR1 MGHDK, CDR2 SYGVNS. The complete variable domain, with remaining parts taken from reference TRBV25-1 and TRBJ2-1, reads EADIYQTPRYLVIGTGKKITLECSQTMGHDKMYWYQQDPGMELHLIHYSYGVNSTEKGDLSSESTVSRIRTEHFPLTLESARPSHTSQYLCASSEIIAGTENNEQFFGPGTRLTVL.

This clonotype was counted a few times. CDR3 residues: CASTAKGTTENIQYF. CDR3 DNA: TGTGCCAGTACCGCAAAAGGGACCACTGAAAACATTCAGTACTTC. The chain couples TRBV19 to TRBJ2-4, with D perhaps assigned TRBD1 or TRBD2 (5 bases each). CDR1 is LNHDA, CDR2 SQIVND, per germline (reference sequence). The ends were cut back, 7 bases at V and 5 bases at J, with 18 bases in the middle. The CDR3 contains 15 residues.

The chain joins TRBV10-3 to TRBJ2-7; a possible D gene is TRBD1 (5 bases). V dropped 10 bases and J dropped 3 bases, with 19 bases sitting between them. Germline lookup yields CDR1 ENHRY and CDR2 SYGVKD. The CDR3 runs 14 residues. In DNA, the CDR3 is TGTGCCAGCAGCCAGGGAACAAACAACTACGAGCAGTACTTC. Translation: CASSQGTNNYEQYF.

V is TRBV24-1 and J is TRBJ2-1, with D tentatively TRBD1 (6 bases). CDR3 size: 17 residues. From germline, CDR1 is KGHDR and CDR2 SFDVKD. Trimming shortened V by 3 bases and J by 7 bases, and 21 bases separated the two germline ends. CDR3 bases: TGTGCCACCAGTGATCAACCGACAGGTGGGGGATTGAATGAGCAGTTCTTC. Protein product: CATSDQPTGGGLNEQFF.

The rearrangement links TRBV29-1 to TRBJ2-1; 10 bases line up with TRBD2. After removal of 4 bases from V and 1 base from J, the junction contained 1 base not matched to a gene. Germline lookup yields CDR1 SQVTM and CDR2 ANQGSEA. The CDR3 has 14 residues. CDR3 loop: CSVVLAGSYNEQFF. The CDR3 DNA reads as TGCAGCGTTGTACTAGCGGGATCCTACAATGAGCAGTTCTTC.

In its sample, this clonotype was seen a few times. The chain employs TRBV15 and TRBJ2-1; D uncertain. This CDR3 has 16 amino acids. Deletions cut 0 bases from V and 0 bases from J, with 9 bases between. CDR1 and CDR2 from the germline V gene are LNHNV and YYDKDF (reference sequence). The CDR3 DNA reads TGTGCCACCAGCAGAGATAGCTTCAGCTCCTACAATGAGCAGTTCTTC. Translation: CATSRDSFSSYNEQFF.

This clonotype has only a few counts. The chain has TRBV15 and TRBJ2-2, with D unresolved. The V gene's germline CDR1 is LNHNV and CDR2 YYDKDF (reference sequence). The CDR3 runs to 16 residues. V dropped 1 base and J dropped 0 bases, with 9 bases sitting between them. The DNA of the CDR3 is TGTGCCACCAGCAGAGGAAGCAGTTCGAACACCGGGGAGCTGTTTTTT. It is translated as CATSRGSSSNTGELFF.

The chain links TRBV3-1 to TRBJ2-7; the D is unclear. V was clipped by 0 bases and J by 5 bases, with 20 bases between them. CDR1 and CDR2 from the germline V gene are LGHDT and YNNKEL (reference sequence). CDR3 length equals 17 residues. CDR3 protein: CASSQDSASTSGDEQYF. The CDR3 DNA sequence: TGTGCCAGCAGCCAAGATAGTGCCTCCACTTCGGGTGACGAGCAGTACTTC.